The rows below give T cell receptor beta chains drawn from one sample of a study of blood T cell repertoires in COVID-19. Clones were read by immunoSEQ multiplex PCR, and TCRdb kept only the in-frame ones, dropping some. The table has approximately 170,000 clones, approximately 89% seen once. Sequenced: peripheral blood. These receptors were taken from a man between 65 and 79 years old with acute or convalescent COVID-19. The CDR3 runs from the conserved cysteine through the conserved F or W. The order of the fields is D gene, clone size, V gene, J gene, CDR3 protein, CDR3 DNA. The D gene is left open where the match is weak. The listing skips clone size in some rows; elsewhere it reads once, few, many or a size class.

-	-	TRBV5-5	TRBJ2-3	CASSFDSTDTQYF	TGTGCCAGCAGCTTTGACTCAACAGATACGCAGTATTTT
TRBD2	-	TRBV15	TRBJ2-3	CATSRVSLAGFLTDTQYF	TGTGCCACCAGCAGAGTCTCCCTAGCGGGGTTTCTCACAGATACGCAGTATTTT
-	-	TRBV30	TRBJ1-3	CAWTGLIPGNTIYF	TGTGCCTGGACAGGGCTTATTCCTGGAAACACCATATATTTT
-	-	TRBV18	TRBJ1-1	CASSPNRGKGTEAFF	TGTGCCAGCTCACCAAATCGGGGTAAGGGCACTGAAGCTTTCTTT
-	-	TRBV7-9	TRBJ2-5	CASSFGETQYF	TGTGCCAGCAGCTTCGGTGAGACCCAGTACTTC
TRBD1	-	TRBV7-8	TRBJ2-5	CASSLSGTAIETQYF	TGTGCCAGCAGCTTATCTGGGACAGCGATAGAGACCCAGTACTTC
TRBD2	-	TRBV6-6	TRBJ2-7	CASRIAGVSYEQYF	TGTGCCAGCAGAATAGCGGGGGTTTCCTACGAGCAGTACTTC
-	-	TRBV15	TRBJ1-2	CATSRDLDTRRYTF	TGTGCCACCAGCAGAGATCTAGACACAAGGAGGTACACCTTC
-	-	TRBV10-2	TRBJ1-3	CASSEGQRGNTIYF	TGCGCCAGCAGTGAGGGACAGCGGGGAAACACCATATATTTT
TRBD1	few	TRBV10-1	TRBJ2-2	CASNPGQGLTGELFF	TGCGCCAGCAACCCGGGACAGGGCCTCACCGGGGAGCTGTTTTTT
-	-	TRBV7-3	TRBJ2-7	CASSDSQGTYEQYF	TGTGCCAGCAGCGATTCACAGGGTACATACGAGCAGTACTTC
TRBD2	-	TRBV5-1	TRBJ2-7	CASSPLTGGPYEQYF	TGCGCCAGCAGCCCCTTAACGGGAGGGCCCTACGAGCAGTACTTC
-	once	TRBV19	TRBJ2-3	CASSIRAYGDTQYF	TGTGCCAGTAGTATACGAGCATATGGAGATACGCAGTATTTT
TRBD1	-	TRBV7-8	TRBJ1-2	CASSLGTGEGYGYTF	TGTGCCAGCAGCTTAGGGACAGGGGAAGGTTATGGCTACACCTTC
TRBD1	-	TRBV6-1	TRBJ2-5	CASSAGQGSAAETQYF	TGTGCCAGCAGTGCGGGACAGGGAAGCGCCGCGGAGACCCAGTACTTC
-	-	TRBV19	TRBJ2-5	CASTLGGGSETQYF	TGTGCCAGTACCCTGGGGGGGGGCTCGGAGACCCAGTACTTC
-	-	TRBV9	TRBJ2-2	CASTLGEAGELFF	TGTGCCAGCACCCTAGGGGAGGCCGGGGAGCTGTTTTTT